One sample yielded the 23 T cell receptor beta chains listed below, sequenced in a study of cytomegalovirus exposure and HLA in healthy donors listed by TCRdb under 2017. Receptors were amplified or captured by the immunoSEQ multiplex PCR assay. For the multiplex PCR, a mixture combining 60 forward primers for TCR Vbeta segments and 13 reverse primers for TCR Jbeta segments was used. TCRdb's version of the immuneACCESS table is confined to in-frame rearrangements and falls short of the full clone set. An unresolved V gene accounts for under half of the shortfall where checked; the remainder is of unknown origin. The sample table lists about 170,000 clones, roughly 79% of them with a count of one. The ten largest clones take up approximately 6% of the sample. Material for sequencing was PBMCs. These TCRs come from a man in his forties in good health and CMV-seropositive.

The V gene is TRBV6-5, the J gene TRBJ2-2; TRBD2 agrees at 13 bases. Germline V gene data show CDR1 as MNHEY and CDR2 as SVGAGI. This CDR3 has 13 residues. The CDR3 bases are TGTGCGGCGGGACTAGCGGGATCCGGGGAGCTGTTTTTT. Its protein product is CAAGLAGSGELFF.

This clone came up a few times. This chain links TRBV27 with TRBJ2-7, with 13 bases lining up with TRBD2. The CDR3 is 15 amino acids. Germline CDR1 and CDR2: MNHEY and SMNVEV (reference sequence). Losses at the gene ends were 5 bases for V and 3 bases for J; bases not matched to a gene: 4. The CDR3 DNA reads as TGTGCCAGCAGTGTTGGACTAGCGGGAGTCTACGAGCAGTACTTC. Amino acids: CASSVGLAGVYEQYF.

The J gene is TRBJ2-5, the V gene TRBV5-6, with D perhaps TRBD2 (5 bases). The CDR3 runs 14 residues. The ends were cut back, 2 bases at V and 3 bases at J, with 11 bases in the middle. CDR1 SGHDT and CDR2 YYEEEE come from the germline V gene. The CDR3 region has the DNA TGTGCCAGCAGCTTTGAGGGAGTCGAAGAGACCCAGTACTTC. Translation: CASSFEGVEETQYF.

This sequence joins TRBV7-8 and TRBJ2-7, with D possibly TRBD2 on 6 matching bases. Trimming shortened V by 4 bases and J by 0 bases, and 16 bases separated the two germline ends. The germline CDR1 and CDR2 sequences are SGHVS and FQNEAQ. This CDR3 region has 16 residues. Written as DNA, the CDR3 is TGTGCCAGCAGCTCGCTTGGAGGGGCCAACTCCTACGAGCAGTACTTC. Amino acids: CASSSLGGANSYEQYF.

The gene calls are TRBV10-3 and TRBJ2-7, with 9 bases that match TRBD1. The germline CDR1 and CDR2 sequences are ENHRY and SYGVKD. The CDR3 consists of 13 residues. After removal of 10 bases from V and 5 bases from J, the junction contained 9 bases not matched to a gene. The CDR3 DNA is TGTGCCACCCTCGGGACAGGGAATGACGAGCAGTACTTC. Translated: CATLGTGNDEQYF.

The chain joins TRBV5-4 to TRBJ1-2; 8 bases are a match to TRBD1. Germline V lookup: CDR1 SGHNT, CDR2 YYREEE (reference sequence). The CDR3 consists of 15 residues. Trimming cost V 4 bases and J 4 bases; bases outside gene matches: 9. The DNA for the CDR3 is TGTGCCAGCAGCCTGGACAGGGTCCCAATCTATGGCTACACCTTC. This gives the protein CASSLDRVPIYGYTF.

The chain couples TRBV7-7 to TRBJ2-7; possibly TRBD1 for D (5 bases). The end of the DNA fits TRBJ2-5 better, so the J call may be wrong. This CDR3 has 13 residues. The V gene's germline CDR1 is SSHAT and CDR2 FNYEAQ (reference sequence). The CDR3 region has the DNA TGTGCCAGCAGCTTAGACAGGCAAGAGACCCAGTACTTC. Amino acid sequence: CASSLDRQETQYF.

V and J are TRBV18 and TRBJ2-6; 8 bases are a match to TRBD2. The CDR3 sequence is 20 residues long. The germline V gene has CDR1 KGHSH and CDR2 LQKENI. V shed 6 bases and J 1 base; nucleotides not matched to a gene: 17. The chain's CDR3 is CASSPTPSGRGMSGANVLTF. DNA of the CDR3: TGTGCCAGCTCTCCCACCCCCAGCGGGAGAGGTATGTCTGGGGCCAACGTCCTGACTTTC.

The gene calls are TRBV19 and TRBJ2-2, with a tentative D call TRBD2 (6 bases). The CDR3 is 19 residues long. Germline V gene lookup returns CDR1 LNHDA and CDR2 SQIVND (reference sequence). V was shortened by 6 bases and J by 1 base, with 24 bases between the two germline ends. Written as DNA, the CDR3 is TGTGCCAGTAGACCTCTAACGGGGGTCCCCATGGGGAACACCGGGGAGCTGTTTTTT. Protein sequence: CASRPLTGVPMGNTGELFF.

V and J are TRBV13 and TRBJ2-1; D may be TRBD2 (5 bases). Trimming removed 4 bases from V and 1 base from J, with 5 bases in between. Germline V gene lookup returns CDR1 PRHDT and CDR2 FYEKMQ (reference sequence). The CDR3 length is 13 residues. The CDR3: CASSSGSYNEQFF. CDR3 in DNA: TGTGCCAGCAGCTCGGGGTCCTACAATGAGCAGTTCTTC.

A few counts support this clone. This chain joins TRBV28 and TRBJ1-4; possible D gene TRBD1, 5 bases. This CDR3 has 15 residues. V was shortened by 7 bases and J by 7 bases, with 19 bases between the two germline ends. Germline CDR1 MDHEN, CDR2 SYDVKM. The CDR3 DNA sequence: TGTGCCAGCAAGGGTCAGCAAGGGGAAGGTGAAAAACTGTTTTTT. Protein product: CASKGQQGEGEKLFF. The entire variable domain, with the rest obtained from reference TRBV28 and TRBJ1-4, is as follows: DVKVTQSSRYLVKRTGEKVFLECVQDMDHENMFWYRQDPGLGLRLIYFSYDVKMKEKGDIPEGYSVSREKKERFSLILESASTNQTSMYLCASKGQQGEGEKLFFGSGTQLSVL.

The chain couples TRBV27 to TRBJ2-5, with 8 nucleotides matching TRBD1. J gave up 2 bases and V 5 bases, and 4 bases lay outside the gene matches. Germline CDR1 reads MNHEY; CDR2 reads SMNVEV (reference sequence). CDR3 length equals 14 residues. The CDR3 DNA reads TGTGCCAGCAGTACCAACAGGGGGCAAGAGACCCAGTACTTC. Encoded protein: CASSTNRGQETQYF.

The chain uses TRBV6-6 and TRBJ2-3; TRBD2 aligns across 10 bases. From germline, CDR1 is MNHNY and CDR2 SVGAGI (reference sequence). V was clipped by 5 bases and J by 4 bases; unmatched bases: 0. The length of the CDR3 is 13 residues. DNA for the CDR3: TGTGCCAGCAGTCTAGCGGGGGCAGATACGCAGTATTTT. Encoded protein: CASSLAGADTQYF.

This sequence joins TRBV28 and TRBJ1-2; D is unclear. CDR3 size: 12 residues. Germline CDR1 and CDR2: MDHEN and SYDVKM. V was cut by 3 bases and J by 8 bases, with 10 bases left in between. CDR3 loop: CASSFMREGYTF. The CDR3 nucleotides are TGTGCCAGCAGTTTCATGAGGGAAGGCTACACCTTC.

This clone occurred a few times. The genes are TRBV2 and TRBJ2-1; the match to TRBD1 covers 7 bases. CDR1 is SNHLY, CDR2 FYNNEI, per germline. The CDR3 spans 11 residues. V dropped 5 bases and J dropped 10; count of bases not matched to a gene: 2. CDR3 in DNA: TGTGCCAGCAGTACGACAGGGGAGCAGTTCTTC. It codes for CASSTTGEQFF.

The gene calls are TRBV14 and TRBJ1-2, with 7 bases aligning to TRBD1. V gave up 4 bases and J gave up 8 bases; unmatched junction bases: 7. This CDR3 has 13 residues. CDR1 is SGHDN and CDR2 is FVKESK in the germline V gene. The CDR3 reads CASSPNRGSGYTF. In nucleotides, the CDR3 is TGTGCCAGCAGCCCGAACAGGGGTTCCGGCTACACCTTC.

The chain uses TRBV28 and TRBJ2-5, with TRBD2 identical over 10 bases. This CDR3 spans 17 amino acids. Germline values: CDR1 MDHEN, CDR2 SYDVKM. With V trimmed by 6 bases and J by 0 bases, 10 bases remained unmatched. This chain's CDR3 is CASSSPGLAEYQETQYF. Written as DNA, the CDR3 is TGTGCCAGCAGCTCTCCCGGACTAGCGGAGTACCAAGAGACCCAGTACTTC.

The V gene is TRBV19, the J gene TRBJ1-3; a weak D match, TRBD1 (6 bases). The CDR3 extends over 15 amino acids. From germline, CDR1 is LNHDA and CDR2 SQIVND (reference sequence). V lost 8 bases and J lost 0, with 14 bases in between. CDR3 amino acids: CASVGTFGSGNTIYF. The CDR3 DNA is TGTGCCAGTGTCGGGACATTCGGCTCTGGAAACACCATATATTTT. The variable domain in full, with the rest retrieved from reference TRBV19 and TRBJ1-3, is DGGITQSPKYLFRKEGQNVTLSCEQNLNHDAMYWYRQDPGQGLRLIYYSQIVNDFQKGDIAEGYSVSREKKESFPLTVTSAQKNPTAFYLCASVGTFGSGNTIYFGEGSWLTVV.

The J gene is TRBJ2-7, the V gene TRBV9; D not certain. The CDR3 has 14 residues. The V end lost 1 base, the J end lost 2 bases, and 10 bases lay between the germline ends. From germline, CDR1 is SGDLS and CDR2 YYNGEE. The CDR3 reads CASSVREFTYEQYF. CDR3 bases: TGTGCCAGCAGCGTAAGAGAATTTACCTACGAGCAGTACTTC.

V and J are TRBV7-9 and TRBJ1-2; TRBD1 matches 7 bases. Germline CDR1 SEHNR, CDR2 FQNEAQ (reference sequence). V was clipped by 0 bases and J by 4 bases; unmatched bases: 2. The CDR3 extends over 14 amino acids. CDR3 DNA: TGTGCCAGCAGCTTAGCCGGGACAGCCTATGGCTACACCTTC. Protein sequence: CASSLAGTAYGYTF.

The table lists this clone with a few counts. This chain links TRBV7-8 with TRBJ1-1, with 8 bases identical to TRBD1. V was pared by 5 bases and J by 1 base, with 3 bases of the junction left unmatched. CDR1 is SGHVS and CDR2 is FQNEAQ in the germline V gene. CDR3 length: 14 residues. In DNA form, the CDR3 reads TGTGCCAGCAGCACCGACAGGGGGAACACTGAAGCTTTCTTT. This translates into CASSTDRGNTEAFF.

The chain carries TRBV2 and TRBJ2-1, with 8 nucleotides matching TRBD2. Trimming cost V 4 bases and J 7 bases; bases outside gene matches: 12. This CDR3 region has 16 residues. Germline CDR1 reads SNHLY; CDR2 reads FYNNEI. Here the CDR3 reads CASSAWALAVRNEQFF. The CDR3 DNA sequence: TGTGCCAGCAGTGCATGGGCACTAGCGGTTAGAAATGAGCAGTTCTTC.

The V call is TRBV19, the J call TRBJ2-1; a possible D gene is TRBD2 (7 bases). V was pared by 6 bases and J by 7 bases, with 19 bases between. Germline loops: CDR1 LNHDA, CDR2 SQIVND (reference sequence). The CDR3 length is 15 residues. CDR3 DNA sequence: TGTGCCAGTAGCAACCGGGGGGCGCTCCGGAATGAGCAGTTCTTC. As protein: CASSNRGALRNEQFF.